This T cell receptor beta chain was profiled in a study of blood T cells in healthy people across ages. Primed by a sample-barcoded 5' primer and a J-beta primer mix, a second PCR proceeded for roughly 7 to 11 cycles. TCRdb re-called the 5' RACE reads with MiXCR, one entry per CDR3 protein. The sample includes some 1.5 million distinct CDR3 sequences, 35% to 45% of them seen just once. The CDR3 is 15 residues long. V lost 0 bases and J 2 bases, leaving 12 bases between the germline ends. The V gene's germline CDR1 is DFQATT and CDR2 SNEGSKA (reference sequence). Sequenced material: blood. V and J are TRBV20-1 and TRBJ2-3, with D possibly matching TRBD2 (6 bases). The receptor was derived from a woman aged 18-29 years in good health. The CDR3 sequence is CSARDRREATDTQYF. CDR3 sequence (DNA): TGCAGTGCTAGAGATAGGAGGGAGGCCACAGATACGCAGTATTTT.